Shown below are 4 T cell receptor beta chains from a single sample sequenced in a study of shared clonotypes between healthy human individuals. Only in-frame clones appear in the TCRdb table, and some are missing; sequencing was by immunoSEQ multiplex PCR. The repertoire includes approximately 1.5 million clones, 98% to 99% of them detected once, and around 0.38% sits in the top ten. Source material: naive CD4+ T cells sorted from blood. Subset given: CD45RA+ positively selected. The receptors shown here come from a man aged 25-45 years in good health.

This chain uses TRBV10-1 with TRBJ2-4; D possibly corresponds to TRBD2 (5 bases). V was cut by 0 bases and J by 7 bases, with 13 bases left in between. This CDR3 comprises 15 residues. CDR1 is WNHNN, CDR2 SYGVQD, per germline (reference sequence). CDR3 residues: CASSESVAGENIQYF. The DNA of the CDR3 is TGCGCCAGCAGTGAGTCGGTCGCTGGGGAGAACATTCAGTACTTC.

The V call is TRBV5-4, the J call TRBJ2-5, with 10 nucleotides matching TRBD2. This CDR3 contains 16 residues. The V and J ends lost 4 bases and 5 bases, in that order; junction bases with no gene match: 11. The germline V gene encodes CDR1 SGHNT and CDR2 YYREEE (reference sequence). In nucleotides, the CDR3 is TGTGCCAGCAGCGAGAGCCAGCGGGAGGGAACGGAGACCCAGTACTTC. Residues: CASSESQREGTETQYF. Looking up the rest from reference TRBV5-4 and TRBJ2-5 gives the full variable domain: ETGVTQSPTHLIKTRGQQVTLRCSSQSGHNTVSWYQQALGQGPQFIFQYYREEENGRGNFPPRFSGLQFPNYSSELNVNALELDDSALYLCASSESQREGTETQYFGPGTRLLVL.

The chain uses TRBV14 and TRBJ1-2; no clear D gene. The CDR3 extends over 13 amino acids. Per germline, CDR1 SGHDN and CDR2 FVKESK. Deletions cut 0 bases from V and 8 bases from J, with 10 bases between. The CDR3 sequence: CASSQEAGLGYTF. In DNA form, the CDR3 reads TGTGCCAGCAGCCAAGAAGCGGGGTTGGGCTACACCTTC. Full variable domain (missing parts from reference TRBV14 and TRBJ1-2): EAGVTQFPSHSVIEKGQTVTLRCDPISGHDNLYWYRRVMGKEIKFLLHFVKESKQDESGMPNNRFLAERTGGTYSTLKVQPAELEDSGVYFCASSQEAGLGYTFGSGTRLTVV.

The chain uses TRBV19 and TRBJ1-1; TRBD1 is a possible D gene (6 bases). This CDR3 comprises 14 residues. Trimming pared 4 bases from V and 6 bases from J, leaving 15 bases between. The V gene's germline CDR1 is LNHDA and CDR2 SQIVND (reference sequence). CDR3 nucleotides: TGTGCCAGTAGTACGTCCCGGGACATTCCTGAAGCTTTCTTT. Translating gives CASSTSRDIPEAFF.